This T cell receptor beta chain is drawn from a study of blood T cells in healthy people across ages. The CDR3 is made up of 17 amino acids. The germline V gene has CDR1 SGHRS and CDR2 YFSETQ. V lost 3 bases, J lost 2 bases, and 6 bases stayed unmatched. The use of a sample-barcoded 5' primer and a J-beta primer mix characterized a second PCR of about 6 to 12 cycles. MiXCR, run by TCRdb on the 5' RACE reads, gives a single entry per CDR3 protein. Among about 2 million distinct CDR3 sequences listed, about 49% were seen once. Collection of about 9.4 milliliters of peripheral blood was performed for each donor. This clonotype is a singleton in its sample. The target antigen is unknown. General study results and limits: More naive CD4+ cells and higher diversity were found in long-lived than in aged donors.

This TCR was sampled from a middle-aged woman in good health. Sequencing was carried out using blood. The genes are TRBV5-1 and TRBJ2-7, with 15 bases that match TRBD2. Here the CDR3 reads CASSSGLAGGPAYEQYF. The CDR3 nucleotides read TGCGCCAGCAGCTCGGGACTAGCGGGGGGTCCAGCCTACGAGCAGTACTTC.